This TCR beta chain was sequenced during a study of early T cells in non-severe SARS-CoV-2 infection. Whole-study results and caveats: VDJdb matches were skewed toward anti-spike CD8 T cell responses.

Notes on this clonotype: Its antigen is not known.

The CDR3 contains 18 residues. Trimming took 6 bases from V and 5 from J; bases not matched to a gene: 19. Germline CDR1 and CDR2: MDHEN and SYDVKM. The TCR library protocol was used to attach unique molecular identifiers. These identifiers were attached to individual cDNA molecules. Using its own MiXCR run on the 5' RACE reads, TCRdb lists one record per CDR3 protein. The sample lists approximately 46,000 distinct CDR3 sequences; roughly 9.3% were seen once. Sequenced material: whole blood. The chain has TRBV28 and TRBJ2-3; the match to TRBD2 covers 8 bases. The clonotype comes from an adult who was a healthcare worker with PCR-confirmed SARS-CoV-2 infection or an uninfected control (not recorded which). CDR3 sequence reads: CASSPPLLLAERVDTQYF. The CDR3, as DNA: TGTGCCAGCAGCCCCCCGCTCCTACTAGCGGAAAGGGTAGATACGCAGTATTTT. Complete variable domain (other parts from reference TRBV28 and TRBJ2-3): DVKVTQSSRYLVKRTGEKVFLECVQDMDHENMFWYRQDPGLGLRLIYFSYDVKMKEKGDIPEGYSVSREKKERFSLILESASTNQTSMYLCASSPPLLLAERVDTQYFGPGTRLTVL.